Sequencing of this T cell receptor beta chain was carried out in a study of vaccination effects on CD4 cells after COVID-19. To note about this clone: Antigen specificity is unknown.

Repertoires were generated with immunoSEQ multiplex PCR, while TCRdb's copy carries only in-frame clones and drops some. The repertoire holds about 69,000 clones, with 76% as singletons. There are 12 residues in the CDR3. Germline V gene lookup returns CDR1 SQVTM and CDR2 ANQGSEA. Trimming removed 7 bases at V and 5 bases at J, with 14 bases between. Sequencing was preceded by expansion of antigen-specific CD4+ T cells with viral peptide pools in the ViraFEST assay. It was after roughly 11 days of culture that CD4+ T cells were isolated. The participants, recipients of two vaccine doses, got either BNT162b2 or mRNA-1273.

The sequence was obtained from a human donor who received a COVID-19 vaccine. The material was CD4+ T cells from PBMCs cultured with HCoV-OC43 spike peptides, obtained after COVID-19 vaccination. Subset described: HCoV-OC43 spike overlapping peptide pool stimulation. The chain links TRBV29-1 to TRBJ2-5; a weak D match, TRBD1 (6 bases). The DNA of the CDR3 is TGCAGCGCCCGGACAGCGATGGAGACCCAGTACTTC. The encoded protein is CSARTAMETQYF. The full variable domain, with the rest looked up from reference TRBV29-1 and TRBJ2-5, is SAVISQKPSRDICQRGTSLTIQCQVDSQVTMMFWYRQQPGQSLTLIATANQGSEATYESGFVIDKFPISRPNLTFSTLTVSNMSPEDSSIYLCSARTAMETQYFGPGTRLLVL.